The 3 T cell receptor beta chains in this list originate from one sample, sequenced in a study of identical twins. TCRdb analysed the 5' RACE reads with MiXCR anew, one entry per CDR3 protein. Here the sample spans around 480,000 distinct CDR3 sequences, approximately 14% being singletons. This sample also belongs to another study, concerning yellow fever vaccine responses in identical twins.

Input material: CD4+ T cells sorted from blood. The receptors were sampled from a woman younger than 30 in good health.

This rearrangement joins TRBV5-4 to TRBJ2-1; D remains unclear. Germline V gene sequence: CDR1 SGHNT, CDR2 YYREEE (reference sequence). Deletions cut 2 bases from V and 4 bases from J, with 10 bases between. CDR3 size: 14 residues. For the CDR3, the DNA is TGTGCCAGCAGCTTCCGTCGAGCGTACAATGAGCAGTTCTTC. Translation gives CASSFRRAYNEQFF.

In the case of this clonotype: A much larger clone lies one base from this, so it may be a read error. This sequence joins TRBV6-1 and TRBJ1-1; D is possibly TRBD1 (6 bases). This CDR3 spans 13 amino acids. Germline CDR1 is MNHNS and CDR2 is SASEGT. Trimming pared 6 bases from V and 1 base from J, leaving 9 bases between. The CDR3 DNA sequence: TGTGCCAGCAGGCTACAGGGGAACACTGAAGCTTTCTTT. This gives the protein CASRLQGNTEAFF.

CDR3 in DNA: TGTGCCAGCAGTTCCCCCGGACTAGCGGGGGGGAATCGGCATACGCAGTATTTT. It yields the protein CASSSPGLAGGNRHTQYF. The genes are TRBV28 and TRBJ2-3; 15 bases agree with TRBD2. Germline V gene sequence: CDR1 MDHEN, CDR2 SYDVKM. The V segment lost 4 bases and the J segment 7 bases; nucleotides outside the gene matches: 12. The CDR3 covers 18 residues.